This TCR beta chain was obtained from a study of HIV-infected patients and healthy controls. Alpha and beta constant-region primers primed reverse transcription of around 500 ng RNA. Alpha and beta chain libraries were made separately by chain-specific third strand synthesis with multiplexing indices. Ligation attached cDNA to a 5' RACE adapter that carried a random hexamer and SP2 site. From the 5' RACE reads, TCRdb called clonotypes with MiXCR, one entry per CDR3 protein. The sample contains around 7,100 distinct CDR3 sequences, approximately 11% of which appear only once. This clonotype was seen many times. From germline, CDR1 is LNHDA and CDR2 SQIVND (reference sequence). This CDR3 is built from 17 residues. V gave up 5 bases and J gave up 7 bases; unmatched junction bases: 17. The repertoire came from unfractionated whole blood and reflected all unsorted peripheral T cells.

The chain uses TRBV19 and TRBJ1-5; 7 nucleotides align to TRBD1. The receptor comes from an adult with HIV infection. The sample in question was blood, obtained before antiretroviral therapy. Here the CDR3 DNA reads TGTGCCAGTAGTTCCCCACCCGGACAGGCCCCGAACCAGCCCCAGCATTTT. It yields the protein CASSSPPGQAPNQPQHF.